The sequence of this T cell receptor beta chain was determined in a study of cytotoxic CD8 clonotypes in ibrutinib-treated CLL. About this clone: Its antigen is not known.

Broader study findings: Under therapy, public clonotypes either contracted or stayed stable, and they were uncommon.

The CDR3 consists of 15 residues. Germline V gives CDR1 MDHEN, CDR2 SYDVKM. J gave up 7 bases and V 5 bases, and 12 bases lay outside the gene matches. TCRdb's table, derived via immunoSEQ multiplex PCR, lists solely in-frame clones and lacks some. The table has 200,000 or so clones, roughly 65% seen once. The source was PBMCs, collected after 12 months of ibrutinib treatment. The TCR originated in a human donor with chronic lymphocytic leukemia. The chain recombines TRBV28 with TRBJ2-7; 9 bases agree with TRBD1. In DNA form, the CDR3 reads TGTGCCAGCAGTAAATCGACAGGGGGGTCTGGGGAGCAGTACTTC. Translated: CASSKSTGGSGEQYF.